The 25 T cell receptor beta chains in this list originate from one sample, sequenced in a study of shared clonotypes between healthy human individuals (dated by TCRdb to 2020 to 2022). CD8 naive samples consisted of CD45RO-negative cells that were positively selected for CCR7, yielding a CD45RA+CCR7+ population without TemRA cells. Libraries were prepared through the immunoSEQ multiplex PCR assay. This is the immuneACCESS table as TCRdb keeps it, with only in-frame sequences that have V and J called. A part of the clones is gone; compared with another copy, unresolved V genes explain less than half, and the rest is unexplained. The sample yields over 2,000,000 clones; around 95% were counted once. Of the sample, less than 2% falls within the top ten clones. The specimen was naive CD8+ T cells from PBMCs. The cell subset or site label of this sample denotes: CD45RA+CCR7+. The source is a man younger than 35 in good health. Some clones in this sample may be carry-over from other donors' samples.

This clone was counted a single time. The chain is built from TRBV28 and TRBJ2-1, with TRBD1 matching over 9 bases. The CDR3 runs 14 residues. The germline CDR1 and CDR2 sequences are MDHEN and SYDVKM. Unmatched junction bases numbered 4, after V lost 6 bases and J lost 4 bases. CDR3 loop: CASRRTGEYNEQFF. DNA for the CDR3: TGTGCCAGCAGACGGACAGGGGAATACAATGAGCAGTTCTTC.

CDR3 amino acids: CASSTLGAGELFF. As DNA, the CDR3 is TGTGCCAGCAGTACCCTAGGCGCCGGGGAGCTGTTTTTT. The chain is built from TRBV27 and TRBJ2-2; D is unresolved. Germline V gene sequence: CDR1 MNHEY, CDR2 SMNVEV (reference sequence). The CDR3 is 13 amino acids. V was shortened by 5 bases and J by 6 bases, with 10 bases between the two germline ends.

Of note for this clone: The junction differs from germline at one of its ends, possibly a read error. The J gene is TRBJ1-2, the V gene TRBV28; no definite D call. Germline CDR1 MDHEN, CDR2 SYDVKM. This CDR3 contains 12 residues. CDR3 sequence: CASSEGEGIVAF. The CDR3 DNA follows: TGTGCCAGCAGCGAGGGCGAGGGAATAGTCGCCTTC.

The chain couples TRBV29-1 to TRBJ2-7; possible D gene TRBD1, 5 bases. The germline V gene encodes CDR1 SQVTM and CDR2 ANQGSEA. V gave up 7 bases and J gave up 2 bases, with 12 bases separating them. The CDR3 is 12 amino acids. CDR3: CSATTAPYEQYF. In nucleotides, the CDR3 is TGCAGCGCAACGACAGCGCCCTACGAGCAGTACTTC.

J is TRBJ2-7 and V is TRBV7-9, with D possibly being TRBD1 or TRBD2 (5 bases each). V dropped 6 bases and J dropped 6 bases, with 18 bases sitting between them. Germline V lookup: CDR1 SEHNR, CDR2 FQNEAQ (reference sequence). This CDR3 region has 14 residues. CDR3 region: CASSTPGSGREQYF. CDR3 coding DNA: TGTGCCAGCAGTACCCCGGGTTCGGGGCGCGAGCAGTACTTC.

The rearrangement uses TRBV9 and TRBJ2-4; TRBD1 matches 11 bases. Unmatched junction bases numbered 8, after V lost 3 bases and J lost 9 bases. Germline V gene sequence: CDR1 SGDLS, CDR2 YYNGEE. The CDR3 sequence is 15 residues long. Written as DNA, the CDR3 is TGTGCCAGCAGCGCCGGGACAGGGGGTTCAGGCATTCAGTACTTC. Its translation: CASSAGTGGSGIQYF. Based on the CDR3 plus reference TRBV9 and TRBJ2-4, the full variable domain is DSGVTQTPKHLITATGQRVTLRCSPRSGDLSVYWYQQSLDQGLQFLIQYYNGEERAKGNILERFSAQQFPDLHSELNLSSLELGDSALYFCASSAGTGGSGIQYFGAGTRLSVL.

CDR3 bases: TGTGCCAGCACCATGGGGAGGCGCACTGAAGCTTTCTTT. As protein: CASTMGRRTEAFF. This chain joins TRBV7-8 and TRBJ1-1; no definite D call. This CDR3 comprises 13 residues. The germline CDR1 and CDR2 sequences are SGHVS and FQNEAQ. V lost 7 bases and J 4 bases, leaving 13 bases between the germline ends.

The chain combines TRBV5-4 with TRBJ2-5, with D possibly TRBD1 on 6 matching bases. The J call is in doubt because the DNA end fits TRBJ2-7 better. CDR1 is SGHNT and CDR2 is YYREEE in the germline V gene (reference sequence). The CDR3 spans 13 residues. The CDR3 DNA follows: TGTGCCAGCAGCTTCCCGGACAGCTACGAGCAGTACTTC. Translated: CASSFPDSYEQYF.

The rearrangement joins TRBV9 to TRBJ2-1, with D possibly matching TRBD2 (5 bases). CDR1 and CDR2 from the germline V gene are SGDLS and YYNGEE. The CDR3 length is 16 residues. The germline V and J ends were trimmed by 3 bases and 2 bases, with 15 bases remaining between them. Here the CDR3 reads CASSAGGGSPYNEQFF. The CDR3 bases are TGTGCCAGCAGCGCAGGAGGAGGTTCGCCCTACAATGAGCAGTTCTTC.

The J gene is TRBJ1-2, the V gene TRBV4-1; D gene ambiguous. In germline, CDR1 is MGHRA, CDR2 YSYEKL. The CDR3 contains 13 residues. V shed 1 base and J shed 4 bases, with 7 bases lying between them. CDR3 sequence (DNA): TGCGCCAGCAGCCAAGGCTCTTCCTATGGCTACACCTTC. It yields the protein CASSQGSSYGYTF.

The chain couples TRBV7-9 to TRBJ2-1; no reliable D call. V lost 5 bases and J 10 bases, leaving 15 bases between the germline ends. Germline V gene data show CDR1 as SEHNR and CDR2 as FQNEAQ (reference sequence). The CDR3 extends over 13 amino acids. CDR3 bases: TGTGCCAGCAGCCTCGTTGGGCGTTGGGAGCAGTTCTTC. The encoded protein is CASSLVGRWEQFF.

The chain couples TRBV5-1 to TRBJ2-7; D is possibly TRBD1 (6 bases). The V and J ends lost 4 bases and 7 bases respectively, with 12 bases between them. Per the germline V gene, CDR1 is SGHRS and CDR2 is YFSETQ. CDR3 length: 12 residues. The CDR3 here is CASSPQGKEQYF. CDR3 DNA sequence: TGCGCCAGCAGCCCCCAGGGGAAAGAGCAGTACTTC.

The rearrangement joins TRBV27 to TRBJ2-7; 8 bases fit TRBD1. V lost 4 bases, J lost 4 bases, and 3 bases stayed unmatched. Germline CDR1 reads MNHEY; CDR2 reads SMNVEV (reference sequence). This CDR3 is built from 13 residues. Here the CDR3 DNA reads TGTGCCAGCAGTTGGCGACAGGGGTACGAGCAGTACTTC. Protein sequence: CASSWRQGYEQYF.

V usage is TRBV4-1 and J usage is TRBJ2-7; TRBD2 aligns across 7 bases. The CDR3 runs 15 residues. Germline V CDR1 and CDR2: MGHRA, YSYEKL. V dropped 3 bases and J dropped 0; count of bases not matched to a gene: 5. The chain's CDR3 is CASSQVGGISYEQYF. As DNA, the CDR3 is TGCGCCAGCAGCCAGGTGGGAGGGATCTCCTACGAGCAGTACTTC.

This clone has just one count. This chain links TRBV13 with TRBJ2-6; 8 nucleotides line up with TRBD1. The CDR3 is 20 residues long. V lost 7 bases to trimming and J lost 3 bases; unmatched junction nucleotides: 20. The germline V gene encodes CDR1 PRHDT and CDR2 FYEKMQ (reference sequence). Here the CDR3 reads CASTFAGYTTGADGANVLTF. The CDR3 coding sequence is TGTGCCAGCACCTTTGCGGGCTATACGACAGGGGCGGATGGGGCCAACGTCCTGACTTTC.

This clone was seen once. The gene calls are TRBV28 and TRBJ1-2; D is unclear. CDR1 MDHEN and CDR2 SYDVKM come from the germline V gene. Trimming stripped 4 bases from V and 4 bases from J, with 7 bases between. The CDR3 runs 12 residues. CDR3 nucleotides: TGTGCCAGCAGTTCGGACGGCTATGGCTACACCTTC. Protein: CASSSDGYGYTF.

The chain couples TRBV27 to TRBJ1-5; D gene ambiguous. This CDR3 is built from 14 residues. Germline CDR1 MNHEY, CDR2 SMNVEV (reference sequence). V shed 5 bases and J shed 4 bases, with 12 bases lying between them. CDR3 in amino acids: CASSLLGLNQPQHF. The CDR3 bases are TGTGCCAGCAGTCTCCTGGGGTTAAATCAGCCCCAGCATTTT.

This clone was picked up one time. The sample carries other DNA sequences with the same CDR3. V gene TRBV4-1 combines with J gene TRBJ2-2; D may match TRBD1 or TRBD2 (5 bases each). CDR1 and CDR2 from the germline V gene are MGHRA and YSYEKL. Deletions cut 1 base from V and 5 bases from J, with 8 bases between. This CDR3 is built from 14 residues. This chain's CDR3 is CASSQVEGTGELFF. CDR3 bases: TGCGCCAGCAGCCAAGTCGAGGGGACCGGGGAGCTGTTTTTT.

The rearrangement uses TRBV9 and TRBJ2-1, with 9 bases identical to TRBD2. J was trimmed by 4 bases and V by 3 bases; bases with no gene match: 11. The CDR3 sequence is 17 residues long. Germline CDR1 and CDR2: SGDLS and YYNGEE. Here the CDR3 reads CASSDPIRLAVYNEQFF. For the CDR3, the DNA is TGTGCCAGCAGCGATCCAATCCGACTAGCGGTATACAATGAGCAGTTCTTC.

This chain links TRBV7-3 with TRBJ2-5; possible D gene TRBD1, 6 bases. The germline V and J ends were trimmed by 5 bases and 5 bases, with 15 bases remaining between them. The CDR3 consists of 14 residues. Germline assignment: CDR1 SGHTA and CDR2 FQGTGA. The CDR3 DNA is TGTGCCAGCAGCCAGACACAGGGAACCGAGACCCAGTACTTC. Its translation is CASSQTQGTETQYF.

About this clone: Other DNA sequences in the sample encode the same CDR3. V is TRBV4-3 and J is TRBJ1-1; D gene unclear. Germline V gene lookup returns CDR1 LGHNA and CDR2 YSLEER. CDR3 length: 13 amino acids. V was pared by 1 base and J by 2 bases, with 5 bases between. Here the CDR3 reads CASSQVSNTEAFF. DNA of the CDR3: TGCGCCAGCAGCCAAGTGTCTAACACTGAAGCTTTCTTT.

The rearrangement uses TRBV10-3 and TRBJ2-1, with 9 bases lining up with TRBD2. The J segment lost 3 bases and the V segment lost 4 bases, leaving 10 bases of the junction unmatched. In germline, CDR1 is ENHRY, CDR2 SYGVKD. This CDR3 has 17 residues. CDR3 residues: CAISGATSGRLYNEQFF. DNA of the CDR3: TGTGCCATCAGTGGCGCGACTAGCGGAAGACTCTACAATGAGCAGTTCTTC.

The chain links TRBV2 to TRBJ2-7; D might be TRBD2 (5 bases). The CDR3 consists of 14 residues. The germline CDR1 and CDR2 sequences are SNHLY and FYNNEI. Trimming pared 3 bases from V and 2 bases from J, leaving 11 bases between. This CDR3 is CASSDSGNPYEQYF. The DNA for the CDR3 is TGTGCCAGCAGTGACTCGGGGAACCCCTACGAGCAGTACTTC.

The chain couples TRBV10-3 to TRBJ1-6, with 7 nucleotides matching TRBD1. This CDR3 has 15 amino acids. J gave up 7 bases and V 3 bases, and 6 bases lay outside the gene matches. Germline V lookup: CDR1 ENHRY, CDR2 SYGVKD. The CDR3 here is CAISEPGQQNSPLHF. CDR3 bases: TGTGCCATCAGTGAACCGGGACAGCAGAATTCACCCCTCCACTTT.

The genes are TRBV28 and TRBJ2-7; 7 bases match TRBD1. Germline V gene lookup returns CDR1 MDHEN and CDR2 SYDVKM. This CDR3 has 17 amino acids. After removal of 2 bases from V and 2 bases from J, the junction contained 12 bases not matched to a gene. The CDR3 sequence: CASSLASGGMGTYEQYF. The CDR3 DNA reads TGTGCCAGCAGTTTAGCGTCAGGGGGTATGGGTACCTACGAGCAGTACTTC.